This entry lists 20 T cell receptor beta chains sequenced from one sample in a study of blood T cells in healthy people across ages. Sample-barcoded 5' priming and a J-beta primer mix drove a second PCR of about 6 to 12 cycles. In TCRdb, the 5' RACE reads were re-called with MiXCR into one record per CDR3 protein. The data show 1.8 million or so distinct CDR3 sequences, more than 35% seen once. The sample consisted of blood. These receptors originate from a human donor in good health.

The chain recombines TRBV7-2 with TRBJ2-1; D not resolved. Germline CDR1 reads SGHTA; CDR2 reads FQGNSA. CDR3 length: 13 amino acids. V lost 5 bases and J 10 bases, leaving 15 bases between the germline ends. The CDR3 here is CASSPNPVREQFF. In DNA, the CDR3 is TGTGCCAGCAGCCCGAACCCGGTTCGCGAGCAGTTCTTC.

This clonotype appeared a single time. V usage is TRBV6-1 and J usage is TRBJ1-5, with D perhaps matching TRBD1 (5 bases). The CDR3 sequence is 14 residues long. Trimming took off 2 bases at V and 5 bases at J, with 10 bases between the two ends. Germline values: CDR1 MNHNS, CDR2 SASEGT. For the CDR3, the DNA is TGTGCCAGCAGTGAACAGGGATGGGATCAGCCCCAGCATTTT. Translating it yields CASSEQGWDQPQHF.

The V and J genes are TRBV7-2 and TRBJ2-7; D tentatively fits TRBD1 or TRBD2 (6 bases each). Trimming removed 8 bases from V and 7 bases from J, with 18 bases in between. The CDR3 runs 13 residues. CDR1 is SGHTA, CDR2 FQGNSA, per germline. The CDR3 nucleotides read TGTGCCAGCCTACAGGTTCAAGGGGGGGAGCAGTACTTC. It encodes CASLQVQGGEQYF.

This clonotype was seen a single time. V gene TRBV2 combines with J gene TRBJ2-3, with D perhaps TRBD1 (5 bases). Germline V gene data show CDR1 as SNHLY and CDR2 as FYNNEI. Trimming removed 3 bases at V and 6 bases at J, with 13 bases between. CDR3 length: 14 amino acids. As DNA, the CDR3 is TGTGCCAGCAGTGAGGGGCTACCCTGGGATACGCAGTATTTT. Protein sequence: CASSEGLPWDTQYF.

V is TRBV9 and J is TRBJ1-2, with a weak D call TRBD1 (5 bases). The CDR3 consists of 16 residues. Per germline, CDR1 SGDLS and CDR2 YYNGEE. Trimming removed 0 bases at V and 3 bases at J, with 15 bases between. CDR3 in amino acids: CASSVDLDRDHYGYTF. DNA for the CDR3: TGTGCCAGCAGCGTAGATTTAGATAGGGACCACTATGGCTACACCTTC. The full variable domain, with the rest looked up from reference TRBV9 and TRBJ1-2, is DSGVTQTPKHLITATGQRVTLRCSPRSGDLSVYWYQQSLDQGLQFLIQYYNGEERAKGNILERFSAQQFPDLHSELNLSSLELGDSALYFCASSVDLDRDHYGYTFGSGTRLTVV.

CDR3 sequence (DNA): TGTGCCAGCAGCTGGGTTGGACAGGGAGTTCCCTTAAACACTGAAGCTTTCTTT. Its translation: CASSWVGQGVPLNTEAFF. V gene TRBV7-9 combines with J gene TRBJ1-1; 8 bases line up with TRBD1. This CDR3 is built from 18 residues. The V gene end was trimmed by 4 bases and the J gene end by 2 bases; junction bases not matched to a gene: 15. Germline V gene sequence: CDR1 SEHNR, CDR2 FQNEAQ (reference sequence).

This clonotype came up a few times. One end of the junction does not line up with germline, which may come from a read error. CDR3 sequence: CASSQILGAETQYF. The CDR3, as DNA: TGCGCCAGCAGCCAGATACTTGGGGCGGAGACCCAGTACTTC. The gene calls are TRBV3-1 and TRBJ2-7; possibly TRBD1 for D (5 bases). The tail of the sequence fits TRBJ2-5 better, so the J call may be wrong. Germline-derived CDR1 and CDR2 are LGHDT and YNNKEL (reference sequence). The CDR3 spans 14 residues.

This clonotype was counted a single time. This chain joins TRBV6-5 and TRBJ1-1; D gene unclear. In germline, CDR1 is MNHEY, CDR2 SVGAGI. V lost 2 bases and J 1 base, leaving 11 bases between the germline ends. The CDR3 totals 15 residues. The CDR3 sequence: CASSYRPGTNTEAFF. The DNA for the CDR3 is TGTGCCAGCAGTTACAGACCAGGCACGAACACTGAAGCTTTCTTT.

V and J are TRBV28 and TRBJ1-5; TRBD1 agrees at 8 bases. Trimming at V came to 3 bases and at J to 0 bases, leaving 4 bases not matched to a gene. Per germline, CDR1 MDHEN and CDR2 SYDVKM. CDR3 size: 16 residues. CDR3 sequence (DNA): TGTGCCAGCAGTTTCTACAGGGGGGATAGCAATCAGCCCCAGCATTTT. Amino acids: CASSFYRGDSNQPQHF. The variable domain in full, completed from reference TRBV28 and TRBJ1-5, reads DVKVTQSSRYLVKRTGEKVFLECVQDMDHENMFWYRQDPGLGLRLIYFSYDVKMKEKGDIPEGYSVSREKKERFSLILESASTNQTSMYLCASSFYRGDSNQPQHFGDGTRLSIL.

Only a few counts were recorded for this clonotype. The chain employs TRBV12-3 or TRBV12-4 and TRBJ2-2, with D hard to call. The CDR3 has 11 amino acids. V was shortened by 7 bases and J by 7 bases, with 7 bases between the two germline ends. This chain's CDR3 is CASTPGGELFF. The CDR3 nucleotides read TGTGCCAGCACTCCGGGCGGGGAGCTGTTTTTT.

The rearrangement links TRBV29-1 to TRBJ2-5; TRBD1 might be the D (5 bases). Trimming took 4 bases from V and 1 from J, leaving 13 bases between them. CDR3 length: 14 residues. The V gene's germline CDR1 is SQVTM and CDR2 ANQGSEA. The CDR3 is CSVVDGHLQETQYF. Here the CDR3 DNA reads TGCAGCGTTGTAGATGGACACCTCCAAGAGACCCAGTACTTC.

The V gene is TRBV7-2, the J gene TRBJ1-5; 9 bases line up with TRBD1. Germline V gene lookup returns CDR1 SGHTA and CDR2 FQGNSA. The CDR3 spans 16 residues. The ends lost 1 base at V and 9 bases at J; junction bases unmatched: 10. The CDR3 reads CASSLVGQGAQGPQHF. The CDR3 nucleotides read TGTGCCAGCAGCTTAGTGGGACAGGGAGCCCAGGGGCCCCAGCATTTT.

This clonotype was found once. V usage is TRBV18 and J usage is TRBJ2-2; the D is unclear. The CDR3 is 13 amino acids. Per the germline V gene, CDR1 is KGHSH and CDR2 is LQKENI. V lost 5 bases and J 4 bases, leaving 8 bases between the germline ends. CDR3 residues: CASSSLPTGELFF. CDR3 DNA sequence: TGTGCCAGCTCATCACTTCCCACCGGGGAGCTGTTTTTT.

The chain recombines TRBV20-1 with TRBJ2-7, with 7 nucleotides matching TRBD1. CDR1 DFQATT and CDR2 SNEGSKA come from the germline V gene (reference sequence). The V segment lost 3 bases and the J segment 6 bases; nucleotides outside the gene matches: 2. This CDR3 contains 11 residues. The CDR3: CSARGQLEQYF. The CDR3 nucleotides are TGCAGTGCTAGGGGACAGCTCGAGCAGTACTTC.

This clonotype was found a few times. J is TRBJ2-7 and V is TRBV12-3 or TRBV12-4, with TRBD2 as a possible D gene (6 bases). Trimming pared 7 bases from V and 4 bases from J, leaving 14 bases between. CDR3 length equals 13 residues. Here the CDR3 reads CASTPGGDYEQYF. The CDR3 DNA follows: TGTGCCAGCACCCCCGGAGGGGATTACGAGCAGTACTTC.

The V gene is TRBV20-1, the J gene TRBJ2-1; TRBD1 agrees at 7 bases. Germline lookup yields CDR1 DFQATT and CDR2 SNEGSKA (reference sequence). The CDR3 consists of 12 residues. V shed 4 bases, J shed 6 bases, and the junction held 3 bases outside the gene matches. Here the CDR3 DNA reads TGCAGTGCTAAGACAGGGTTCAATGAGCAGTTCTTC. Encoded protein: CSAKTGFNEQFF.

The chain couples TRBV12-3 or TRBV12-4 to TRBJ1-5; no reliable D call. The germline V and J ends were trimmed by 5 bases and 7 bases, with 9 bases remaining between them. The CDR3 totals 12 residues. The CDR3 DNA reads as TGTGCCAGCAGTCTAACGGAACAGCCCCAGCATTTT. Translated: CASSLTEQPQHF.

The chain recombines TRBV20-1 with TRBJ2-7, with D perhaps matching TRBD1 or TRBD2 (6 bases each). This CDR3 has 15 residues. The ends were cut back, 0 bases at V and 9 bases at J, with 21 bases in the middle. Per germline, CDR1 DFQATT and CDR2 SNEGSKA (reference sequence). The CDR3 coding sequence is TGCAGTGCTAGAGATGGGGGGCCCGCTCCTTCCGGGCAGTACTTC. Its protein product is CSARDGGPAPSGQYF.

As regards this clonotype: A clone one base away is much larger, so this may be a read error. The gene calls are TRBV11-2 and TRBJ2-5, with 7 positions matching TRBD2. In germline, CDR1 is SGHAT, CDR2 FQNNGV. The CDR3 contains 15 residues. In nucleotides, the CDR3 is TGTGCCAGCAGCTCTCTGCGGGGGACGCAAGAGACCCCGTACTTC. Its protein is CASSSLRGTQETPYF.

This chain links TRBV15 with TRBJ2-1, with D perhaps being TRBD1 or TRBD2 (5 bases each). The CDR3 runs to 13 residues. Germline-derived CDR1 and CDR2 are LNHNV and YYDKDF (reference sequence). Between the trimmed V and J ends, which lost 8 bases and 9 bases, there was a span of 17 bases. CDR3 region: CATHEGNRGEQFF. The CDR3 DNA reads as TGTGCCACCCACGAGGGGAACCGGGGTGAGCAGTTCTTC.